This T cell receptor beta chain came from a study of monozygotic twins with inflammatory bowel disease (dated by TCRdb to between 2018 and 2021). Turning to the overall study: A total of some 30 monozygotic twin pairs were included in the full study, comprising nine German pairs (four IBD-concordant, five IBD-discordant) and 19 IBD-discordant Danish pairs. Each individual had, on average, about 151 000 unique TCRalpha sequences and 181 000 unique TCRbeta sequences available for analysis. Within discordant pairs, disease-associated traits were sought mainly by comparing IBD patients with their genetically identical healthy co-twins. Findings and caveats that apply to the study as a whole: Fewer clonotypes were shared with other individuals by IBD patients than by healthy twins, most markedly in patients showing signs of disease activity. The results gave no support for a single strong signal or clonotype linked to IBD. IBD patients had lower TCRbeta repertoire diversity, measured by the inverse Simpson index, than their healthy co-twins. Distinction between different T cell subtypes could not be achieved in the analysis. Repertoire similarity did not differ between concordant and discordant twins, possibly due to limited statistical power. Because patients received different immunosuppressive treatments, the repertoires may have picked up extra background noise and variability between individuals.

From each donor, a roughly 2.5 ml peripheral blood sample was collected into PAXgene tubes and stored at -80 degrees C. Without any T cell sorting, total RNA was extracted from whole blood using the PAXgene blood miRNA kit on an automated QIAcube. Peripheral blood from monozygotic twin pairs concordant or discordant for inflammatory bowel disease was subjected to deep TCRalpha and TCRbeta repertoire profiling with unique molecular barcoding. Smoking habits were recorded for all twin pairs, and each individual was classified as a current, former or never smoker. Turning to this clonotype: Its antigen is still unknown.

Library preparation used 5' RACE. The input for every TCR library was around 3,600 ng of total RNA. For each sample, cDNA was synthesized in eight separate reactions using SMARTScribe reverse transcriptase. During cDNA synthesis, template switching was used to introduce unique molecular identifiers that contained a 6-nucleotide sample barcode. TCRalpha and TCRbeta cDNA was amplified by two nested PCRs of approximately 17 and 9 cycles, with bead purification after each PCR. Before amplification, the cDNA was both treated with uracil DNA-glycosylase and purified with the QIAquick PCR purification kit. In the second PCR, Illumina TruSeq-compatible adapters and sample-specific barcodes were added. Library quality and concentration were checked on TapeStation and Qubit, and libraries were pooled at 5 to 6.5 ng each. Sequencing of the pooled libraries was done on an Illumina HiSeq2500 single-index Rapid Run using custom sequencing primers and 2 x 100 bp reads. Per the source publication's procedure: UMI-based consensus assembly with MiGEC version 1.2.6 was used to correct PCR and sequencing errors. MiXCR version 2.1.1 was used to carry out V(D)J alignment, clonotype assembly and CDR3 extraction. To normalise gene usage, clonotype sharing and MAIT/NKT TCR abundance, the top 1000, 10 000 and 20 000 clonotypes in each sample were analysed. Diversity was computed as the inverse Simpson index with the vegan R package after downsampling to 27 000 UMIs. Statistical testing used paired Mann-Whitney U tests on the discordant twin pairs and applied Benjamini-Hochberg correction for multiple testing. TCRdb reprocessed the reads, and each CDR3 protein sequence is entered once, without DNA. Clone size and V and J calls follow TCRdb, not the original study. The table for this sample records 400,000 to 500,000 distinct CDR3 sequences. The ten largest clones capture approximately 2.3% of the sample.

The CDR3 spans 15 residues, from the cysteine through the phenylalanine. The nucleotide record is missing. Per the germline V gene, SGHRS is the CDR1 and YFSETQ is the CDR2. The source material was blood. The sequence derives from a human donor with ulcerative colitis or Crohn's disease, or a healthy co-twin of an affected twin (not recorded which). The sequence joins TRBV5-1 to TRBJ1-1; TCRdb names TRBD1, which stays unverified in the absence of DNA. This receptor has the CDR3 CASSYFDRGYTEAFF.